This T cell receptor (beta chain) was recorded in a study of tumor-infiltrating lymphocytes in primary liver carcinoma. Whole-study context: The patients comprised men and women between the ages of 30 and 69 years.

Starting material of 400 to 600 ng total RNA yielded TCR beta cDNA via a constant-region primer. Construction of TCR beta libraries relied on three successive nested multiplex PCR rounds employing slightly modified ARM-PCR. The two initial PCR rounds, approximately 10 cycles each, used TRBV1-TRBV30 forward and C-beta reverse primers. MiXCR, run by TCRdb on the multiplex PCR reads, gives a single entry per CDR3 protein. The sample contains roughly 25,000 distinct CDR3 sequences, around three quarters of which appear only once. This CDR3 region has 14 residues. CDR1 is SGHRS and CDR2 is YFSETQ in the germline V gene. The source material, about 17-31 mg of unsorted bulk tissue, was used to co-extract RNA and DNA. Resecting the tumor surgically was how the patients' primary liver carcinoma was treated. On this clonotype itself: The junction differs from germline at one of its ends, possibly a read error.

V usage is TRBV5-1 and J usage is TRBJ2-2; D could derive from TRBD1 or TRBD2 (5 bases each). Sequenced material: liver tumor tissue from sampling region 3. Sample subset: tumor region T3, left-lateral pole. This sequence originates from a man between 35 and 55 years old with primary liver carcinoma and hepatitis B virus infection. CDR3 loop: CASLGEVATGELFF. The CDR3 DNA reads TGTGCCAGCTTGGGGGAAGTGGCCACCGGGGAGCTGTTTTTT.